A single sample gave rise to the 10 T cell receptor beta chains below, sequenced in a study of T-cell memory formation after mild COVID-19. TCRdb analysed the 5' RACE reads with MiXCR anew, one entry per CDR3 protein. The profile shows some 320,000 distinct CDR3 sequences, roughly an eighth of them singletons. The sample taken for sequencing was PBMCs or a T cell subset sorted from them (not recorded which). Receptors were obtained from a man aged 18 to 29 who had mild COVID-19 (a few samples of this study predate the infection). Cell type and time point are not known.

This clonotype has only a few counts. At one end, the junction sequence differs from germline, possibly due to a read error. The rearrangement links TRBV27 to TRBJ1-2; D is uncertain. The CDR3 loop spans 8 amino acids. CDR1 and CDR2 (germline): MNHEY, SMNVEV (reference sequence). CDR3 residues: CARAPGLF. The CDR3 nucleotides are TGTGCCAGAGCCCCTGGCCTCTTC.

The table lists this clonotype with many counts. The chain recombines TRBV29-1 with TRBJ2-5; D perhaps matches TRBD1 (8 bases). Germline values: CDR1 SQVTM, CDR2 ANQGSEA. This CDR3 contains 14 residues. V lost 7 bases and J lost 5, with 20 bases in between. The CDR3 protein is CSATGGQGWETQYF. In DNA form, the CDR3 reads TGCAGCGCCACGGGAGGACAGGGATGGGAGACCCAGTACTTC.

This clonotype was seen more than once but under ten times. This chain links TRBV7-2 with TRBJ2-7; weak D call: TRBD1 (6 bases). V lost 8 bases and J 3 bases, leaving 11 bases between the germline ends. The CDR3 runs 12 residues. The germline V gene encodes CDR1 SGHTA and CDR2 FQGNSA. The CDR3 here is CASGTWGYEQYF. The CDR3, as DNA: TGTGCCAGCGGGACATGGGGCTACGAGCAGTACTTC.

The chain links TRBV5-1 to TRBJ2-2; 9 bases map to TRBD1. The CDR3 has 16 residues. V gave up 0 bases and J gave up 1 base; unmatched junction bases: 1. Germline values: CDR1 SGHRS, CDR2 YFSETQ. The CDR3 DNA reads TGCGCCAGCAGCTTGGAGGGACAGGGGAACACCGGGGAGCTGTTTTTT. Protein: CASSLEGQGNTGELFF.

This clonotype was seen a handful of times. V gene TRBV7-3 combines with J gene TRBJ2-3; D is unclear. Germline V gene data show CDR1 as SGHTA and CDR2 as FQGTGA. With 5 bases removed from V and 4 bases from J, the gap between germline ends came to 10 bases. The CDR3 is 13 amino acids. The CDR3 is CASSRELSDTQYF. CDR3 sequence (DNA): TGTGCCAGCAGCCGAGAACTTTCAGATACGCAGTATTTT.

The sample holds many counts of this clonotype. The chain has TRBV5-6 and TRBJ2-2; either TRBD1 or TRBD2 may fit D (6 bases each). Germline values: CDR1 SGHDT, CDR2 YYEEEE. With 2 bases removed from V and 8 bases from J, the gap between germline ends came to 16 bases. The CDR3 extends over 15 amino acids. CDR3 bases: TGTGCCAGCAGCTTCTACAGGGAGGTAGCGGGGGAGCTGTTTTTT. As protein: CASSFYREVAGELFF. Full variable domain (missing parts from reference TRBV5-6 and TRBJ2-2): DAGVTQSPTHLIKTRGQQVTLRCSPKSGHDTVSWYQQALGQGPQFIFQYYEEEERQRGNFPDRFSGHQFPNYSSELNVNALLLGDSALYLCASSFYREVAGELFFGEGSRLTVL.

Only a few counts were recorded for this clonotype. This rearrangement joins TRBV3-1 to TRBJ1-4; unclear D gene. Looked up from germline, CDR1 is LGHDT and CDR2 is YNNKEL (reference sequence). V dropped 8 bases and J dropped 7 bases, with 14 bases sitting between them. This CDR3 comprises 13 residues. The CDR3 sequence is CASSRLSGEKLFF. CDR3 DNA: TGTGCCAGCTCGCGTCTCTCCGGTGAAAAACTGTTTTTT.

This clonotype was seen only a few times. The J gene is TRBJ2-2, the V gene TRBV19; 10 bases are a match to TRBD2. V shed 5 bases, J shed 6 bases, and the junction held 6 bases outside the gene matches. The V gene's germline CDR1 is LNHDA and CDR2 SQIVND (reference sequence). The CDR3 is 15 residues long. In nucleotides, the CDR3 is TGTGCCAGTAGTCCCAGCGGGGGGGCGTCCGGGGAGCTGTTTTTT. Encoded protein: CASSPSGGASGELFF.

The rearrangement uses TRBV5-6 and TRBJ2-5, with D hard to call. The germline gives CDR1 SGHDT, CDR2 YYEEEE. V lost 4 bases and J 5 bases, leaving 12 bases between the germline ends. This CDR3 is 13 amino acids long. CDR3 sequence reads: CASSLLQRETQYF. For the CDR3, the DNA is TGTGCCAGCAGCCTCCTACAGAGGGAGACCCAGTACTTC.

The chain recombines TRBV7-2 with TRBJ2-3; 7 nucleotides line up with TRBD2. This CDR3 is 14 amino acids long. CDR1 is SGHTA and CDR2 is FQGNSA in the germline V gene. V lost 5 bases, J lost 1 base, and 3 bases stayed unmatched. CDR3: CASSIRGGTDTQYF. The CDR3 DNA reads TGTGCCAGCAGCATTCGGGGGGGCACAGATACGCAGTATTTT.